The following is a TCR beta chain sequence with its context. Its antigen is not identified. This record comes from a study of cytomegalovirus exposure and HLA in healthy donors. Whole-study results and caveats: Cytomegalovirus-associated TCR beta chains were listed, numbering some 150.

The germline gives CDR1 SGHDN, CDR2 FVKESK. Unmatched junction bases numbered 7, after V lost 0 bases and J lost 2 bases. This CDR3 spans 16 amino acids. Amplification used 60 Vbeta primers and 13 Jbeta primers. Generated by immunoSEQ multiplex PCR, the TCRdb table keeps only in-frame clones and is missing some. Among 100,000 or so clones, 78% were seen once, and the ten largest hold around 1.3%. Sequenced: PBMCs. The rearrangement uses TRBV14 and TRBJ2-7, with 7 bases lining up with TRBD2. This TCR derives from a man aged 30 to 45 in good health and CMV-seronegative. The CDR3 DNA reads TGTGCCAGCAGCCAAGAGGAGGCTAGCGGTCCCTACGAGCAGTACTTC. Translation gives CASSQEEASGPYEQYF.